Listed below are T cell receptor beta chains from one sample, sequenced in a study of patients and donors after allogeneic stem cell transplantation. TCRdb redid the calling of the RT-PCR reads with MiXCR, one entry per CDR3 protein. This sample has 100,000 to 130,000 distinct CDR3 sequences, with approximately 35% found just once. The sequencing input was blood, either unsorted or a sorted T cell fraction (not recorded which). These receptors came from a human donor who was either an allogeneic HSCT recipient or a stem cell or donor lymphocyte infusion donor (not recorded which). It is not recorded whose cells these are; they may come from a transplant donor. Each CDR3 is given with its conserved first and last residue. The D gene is left open where the match is weak. Clone size is not always given. Where it is, it says once, few, many or a class for expanded clones.

CDR3aa,CDR3nt,abundance,v_gene,d_gene,j_gene
CSVRGTYYEQYF,TGCAGCGTTAGGGGGACCTACTACGAGCAGTACTTC,many,TRBV29-1,NA,TRBJ2-7
CASSPRTSPTRTDTQYF,TGTGCCAGCAGTCCCCGGACTAGCCCTACCCGCACAGATACGCAGTATTTT,NA,TRBV27,TRBD2,TRBJ2-3
CASSYPGRGFSEAFF,TGTGCCAGCAGTTACCCGGGACGGGGTTTCTCCGAAGCTTTCTTT,NA,TRBV6-6,NA,TRBJ1-1
CSVAELDSTFSGANVLTF,TGCAGCGTGGCGGAGCTGGACAGCACATTCTCTGGGGCCAACGTCCTGACTTTC,NA,TRBV29-1,NA,TRBJ2-6
CSVVPLGQREKSYEQYF,TGCAGCGTTGTACCCTTGGGCCAGCGGGAAAAGTCCTACGAGCAGTACTTC,NA,TRBV29-1,TRBD2,TRBJ2-7
CSATPGGTSTHLQYF,TGCAGTGCTACCCCAGGCGGTACTTCTACCCACCTGCAGTATTTT,NA,TRBV20-1,NA,TRBJ2-3
CASSFSSGRAYEQFF,TGCGCCAGCAGCTTCTCTAGCGGGAGGGCTTATGAGCAGTTCTTC,NA,TRBV5-1,TRBD2,TRBJ2-1
CASSVVAGLAGYYNEQFF,TGTGCCAGCAGCGTAGTAGCCGGACTAGCGGGGTACTACAATGAGCAGTTCTTC,NA,TRBV9,TRBD2,TRBJ2-1
CASSSDGTSVYEQYF,TGTGCCAGCAGTTCGGACGGGACTAGCGTTTACGAGCAGTACTTC,once,TRBV28,TRBD2,TRBJ2-7
CASKTTPRQGASYNEQFF,TGTGCCAGCAAAACTACACCCCGACAGGGGGCGTCCTACAATGAGCAGTTCTTC,NA,TRBV28,TRBD1,TRBJ2-1
CASSLPSTTDTQYF,TGCGCCAGCAGCTTGCCCTCAACCACAGATACGCAGTATTTT,NA,TRBV5-1,NA,TRBJ2-3
CASSPRGTGVGAEAFF,TGTGCCAGCAGCCCTAGGGGCACAGGGGTTGGGGCTGAAGCTTTCTTT,few,TRBV7-2,TRBD1,TRBJ1-1
CASSERRKLGYTF,TGTGCCAGCAGCGAAAGACGAAAACTTGGCTACACCTTC,NA,TRBV7-2,NA,TRBJ1-2
CASSKGALVKVAFF,TGTGCCAGCAGTAAGGGGGCGCTGGTTAAGGTTGCTTTCTTT,few,TRBV28,TRBD1,TRBJ1-1
CASIGQPNYGYTF,TGTGCCAGCATAGGACAGCCTAACTATGGCTACACCTTC,NA,TRBV12-3/TRBV12-4,NA,TRBJ1-2
CATSDPGQVKETQYF,TGTGCCACCAGTGACCCCGGACAGGTGAAAGAGACCCAGTACTTC,NA,TRBV24-1,TRBD1,TRBJ2-5
CASSLTGQVRNEQFF,TGTGCCAGCAGCTTAACGGGGCAGGTTAGGAATGAGCAGTTCTTC,NA,TRBV7-3,NA,TRBJ2-1
CASTLDGKLYEQFF,TGTGCCAGCACCTTAGACGGGAAGTTGTATGAGCAGTTCTTC,NA,TRBV7-8,NA,TRBJ2-1
CASSRTDSRYGYTF,TGTGCCAGCAGCCGAACGGACAGCCGGTATGGCTACACCTTC,few,TRBV7-9,NA,TRBJ1-2
CSARALDGIYEQYF,TGCAGTGCTAGGGCTTTGGACGGGATCTACGAGCAGTACTTC,NA,TRBV20-1,NA,TRBJ2-7
CANLTGTGIYNEQFF,TGTGCCAACCTGACCGGGACAGGGATTTACAATGAGCAGTTCTTC,NA,TRBV24-1,TRBD1,TRBJ2-1
CSVETGAAVEQFF,TGCAGCGTTGAAACGGGGGCGGCCGTTGAGCAGTTCTTC,NA,TRBV29-1,NA,TRBJ2-1
CASSEFQNSYEQYF,TGTGCCAGCAGTGAATTCCAGAACTCCTACGAGCAGTACTTC,NA,TRBV25-1,NA,TRBJ2-7